The 24 T cell receptor beta chains below were found in one sample sequenced in a study of cytomegalovirus exposure and HLA in healthy donors. This PCR relied on a set of 60 Vbeta primers and 13 Jbeta primers. TCRdb keeps only in-frame clones here, not all; method: immunoSEQ multiplex PCR. Among approximately 130,000 clones listed, about two thirds were seen once. The sample taken for sequencing was PBMCs. The origin of the receptors is a woman in her forties in good health and CMV-seronegative.

The chain joins TRBV6-1 to TRBJ2-3; D call uncertain. Deletions cut 4 bases from V and 3 bases from J, with 8 bases between. Germline V gene lookup returns CDR1 MNHNS and CDR2 SASEGT. This CDR3 has 13 amino acids. CDR3 nucleotides: TGTGCCAGCAGTGTAAGCGTAACAGATACGCAGTATTTT. It specifies CASSVSVTDTQYF.

The J gene is TRBJ1-5, the V gene TRBV28; the match to TRBD1 covers 10 bases. CDR1 is MDHEN, CDR2 SYDVKM, per germline. V shed 3 bases, J shed 7 bases, and the junction held 6 bases outside the gene matches. CDR3 length: 15 amino acids. DNA of the CDR3: TGTGCCAGCAGTTTCAGGACAGGGGGTGTGCAGCCCCAGCATTTT. It yields the protein CASSFRTGGVQPQHF.

The V call is TRBV4-3, the J call TRBJ2-3; 11 positions agree with TRBD2. V dropped 1 base and J dropped 0; count of bases not matched to a gene: 9. This CDR3 has 19 residues. CDR1 is LGHNA, CDR2 YSLEER, per germline. The CDR3 DNA follows: TGCGCCAGCAGCCAAGCGGCACTAGCGGGGGCTTATAGCACAGATACGCAGTATTTT. Protein: CASSQAALAGAYSTDTQYF.

The chain is built from TRBV5-4 and TRBJ2-6, with no clear D. V lost 4 bases and J 0 bases, leaving 8 bases between the germline ends. The CDR3 runs 15 residues. CDR1 and CDR2 (germline): SGHNT, YYREEE (reference sequence). The CDR3 is CASSPPFSGANVLTF. CDR3 nucleotides: TGTGCCAGCAGCCCTCCGTTCTCTGGGGCCAACGTCCTGACTTTC. The full variable domain, with the rest looked up from reference TRBV5-4 and TRBJ2-6, is ETGVTQSPTHLIKTRGQQVTLRCSSQSGHNTVSWYQQALGQGPQFIFQYYREEENGRGNFPPRFSGLQFPNYSSELNVNALELDDSALYLCASSPPFSGANVLTFGAGSRLTVL.

The J gene is TRBJ2-3, the V gene TRBV7-9, with D possibly TRBD2 on 6 matching bases. The CDR3 is made up of 16 amino acids. Between the trimmed V and J ends, which lost 4 bases and 7 bases, there was a span of 21 bases. Germline CDR1 is SEHNR and CDR2 is FQNEAQ (reference sequence). CDR3 sequence: CASSSALPVGGYTQYF. In DNA form, the CDR3 reads TGTGCCAGCAGCTCAGCCCTACCGGTGGGGGGATATACGCAGTATTTT. Looking up the rest from reference TRBV7-9 and TRBJ2-3 gives the full variable domain: DTGVSQNPRHKITKRGQNVTFRCDPISEHNRLYWYRQTLGQGPEFLTYFQNEAQLEKSRLLSDRFSAERPKGSFSTLEIQRTEQGDSAMYLCASSSALPVGGYTQYFGPGTRLTVL.

In DNA, the CDR3 is TGTGCCAGCAGCCTCGGGACAGGTCACATTAATGAAAAACTGTTTTTT. Protein product: CASSLGTGHINEKLFF. The chain joins TRBV11-2 to TRBJ1-4; 8 bases agree with TRBD1. Trimming at V came to 5 bases and at J to 4 bases, leaving 9 bases not matched to a gene. The CDR3 is 16 residues long. CDR1 is SGHAT and CDR2 is FQNNGV in the germline V gene.

The V call is TRBV9, the J call TRBJ1-2; no clear D. Looked up from germline, CDR1 is SGDLS and CDR2 is YYNGEE. This CDR3 spans 17 amino acids. Deletions cut 3 bases from V and 5 bases from J, with 23 bases between. This CDR3 is CASSGTTYGGLGYGYTF. CDR3 nucleotides: TGTGCCAGCAGCGGGACCACGTATGGAGGGTTAGGATATGGCTACACCTTC.

This clone turned up a few times. The chain carries TRBV7-3 and TRBJ2-6, with 7 bases fitting TRBD1. The length of the CDR3 is 18 residues. Losses at the gene ends were 5 bases for V and 0 bases for J; bases not matched to a gene: 10. Germline V gene lookup returns CDR1 SGHTA and CDR2 FQGTGA. The CDR3 region has the DNA TGTGCCAGCAGCCCGGACAGGTGGAGCTCCTCTGGGGCCAACGTCCTGACTTTC. Translation gives CASSPDRWSSSGANVLTF.

This chain uses TRBV4-1 with TRBJ2-3, with 9 bases identical to TRBD2. The V segment lost 4 bases and the J segment 4 bases; nucleotides outside the gene matches: 9. CDR1 and CDR2 (germline): MGHRA, YSYEKL. This CDR3 has 16 amino acids. Written as DNA, the CDR3 is TGCGCCAGCAGCCCCACCGTTAGCGGGGGCCCAGATACGCAGTATTTT. This encodes CASSPTVSGGPDTQYF.

This clone appeared once. The V gene is TRBV19, the J gene TRBJ1-1, with 7 positions matching TRBD1. The CDR3 runs 14 residues. V trimming: 8 bases; J trimming: 2 bases; junction bases outside the gene matches: 8. Germline V gene data show CDR1 as LNHDA and CDR2 as SQIVND (reference sequence). In nucleotides, the CDR3 is TGTGCCAGTTCTGAACAGGGGACTAACACTGAAGCTTTCTTT. It encodes CASSEQGTNTEAFF.

This clone appeared a single time. The rearrangement uses TRBV11-2 and TRBJ2-7; D is unclear. V gave up 5 bases and J gave up 6 bases, with 11 bases separating them. The CDR3 contains 12 residues. CDR1 is SGHAT and CDR2 is FQNNGV in the germline V gene. CDR3 loop: CASSRSRVEQYF. CDR3 bases: TGTGCCAGCAGCCGGAGCCGGGTCGAGCAGTACTTC. Based on the CDR3 plus reference TRBV11-2 and TRBJ2-7, the full variable domain is EAGVAQSPRYKIIEKRQSVAFWCNPISGHATLYWYQQILGQGPKLLIQFQNNGVVDDSQLPKDRFSAERLKGVDSTLKIQPAKLEDSAVYLCASSRSRVEQYFGPGTRLTVT.

Regarding this clone: Additional DNA sequences in this sample encode the identical CDR3. The genes are TRBV7-3 and TRBJ2-2, with D possibly matching TRBD1 (5 bases). V dropped 5 bases and J dropped 1 base, with 8 bases sitting between them. The CDR3 has 14 amino acids. In germline, CDR1 is SGHTA, CDR2 FQGTGA. CDR3 loop: CASSEDRNTGELFF. CDR3 nucleotides: TGTGCCAGCAGCGAAGACAGGAACACCGGGGAGCTGTTTTTT.

The chain joins TRBV28 to TRBJ1-2, with 7 positions matching TRBD1. With V trimmed by 5 bases and J by 6 bases, 6 bases remained unmatched. The CDR3 runs to 13 residues. Germline V lookup: CDR1 MDHEN, CDR2 SYDVKM. In nucleotides, the CDR3 is TGTGCCAGCAGTGCTGGGACAGTGGATGGCTACACCTTC. Its translation is CASSAGTVDGYTF.

This clone has just a few counts. The chain combines TRBV2 with TRBJ2-1; perhaps TRBD2 as D (5 bases). V dropped 5 bases and J dropped 10 bases, with 27 bases sitting between them. The CDR3 has 17 amino acids. Germline V lookup: CDR1 SNHLY, CDR2 FYNNEI. For the CDR3, the DNA is TGTGCCAGCAGTCTCTCCCGTGGTTTGGGGAGTAATAGAGAGCAGTTCTTC. Translating it yields CASSLSRGLGSNREQFF.

V and J are TRBV7-2 and TRBJ1-2; 9 nucleotides match TRBD1. The J segment lost 2 bases and the V segment lost 6 bases, leaving 7 bases of the junction unmatched. The CDR3 has 15 amino acids. Germline V gene lookup returns CDR1 SGHTA and CDR2 FQGNSA. Written as DNA, the CDR3 is TGTGCCAGCAGTTCTCCCGGGACAGGGAACTATGGCTACACCTTC. It encodes CASSSPGTGNYGYTF. The full variable domain, its missing parts supplied by reference TRBV7-2 and TRBJ1-2, is GAGVSQSPSNKVTEKGKDVELRCDPISGHTALYWYRQSLGQGLEFLIYFQGNSAPDKSGLPSDRFSAERTGGSVSTLTIQRTQQEDSAVYLCASSSPGTGNYGYTFGSGTRLTVV.

This clone has only a few counts. The V call is TRBV7-2, the J call TRBJ1-1, with a possible D match to TRBD1 (6 bases). Germline CDR1 is SGHTA and CDR2 is FQGNSA. CDR3 length: 13 amino acids. V was clipped by 3 bases and J by 4 bases, with 9 bases between them. The CDR3 DNA is TGTGCCAGCAGCTTGGGGGCGGTCACTGAAGCTTTCTTT. As protein: CASSLGAVTEAFF.

This rearrangement joins TRBV6-5 to TRBJ2-7; perhaps TRBD2 as D (5 bases). This CDR3 comprises 14 residues. Germline V gene data show CDR1 as MNHEY and CDR2 as SVGAGI. V lost 0 bases to trimming and J lost 5 bases, with 11 bases between them. DNA of the CDR3: TGTGCCAGCAGTTACTCGAATAGGGAGAACGAGCAGTACTTC. Its protein is CASSYSNRENEQYF.

This clone was counted once. The chain combines TRBV29-1 with TRBJ1-1; 8 nucleotides align to TRBD1. Trimming at V came to 5 bases and at J to 8 bases, leaving 10 bases not matched to a gene. This CDR3 region has 13 residues. Germline V gene data show CDR1 as SQVTM and CDR2 as ANQGSEA. CDR3 amino acids: CSVLGTGGGEAFF. CDR3 DNA: TGCAGCGTTTTAGGGACAGGCGGTGGGGAAGCTTTCTTT.

The CDR3, as DNA: TGTGCCAGCAGCTTTAGCGGGGGGCATTACAATGAGCAGTTCTTC. It is translated as CASSFSGGHYNEQFF. J is TRBJ2-1 and V is TRBV5-4; 10 bases are shared with TRBD2. From germline, CDR1 is SGHNT and CDR2 YYREEE (reference sequence). V gave up 2 bases and J gave up 4 bases; unmatched junction bases: 3. CDR3 length: 15 amino acids.

The V and J genes are TRBV29-1 and TRBJ1-1; D unclear. CDR1 and CDR2 from the germline V gene are SQVTM and ANQGSEA. The CDR3 has 12 amino acids. The germline V and J ends were trimmed by 7 bases and 3 bases, with 12 bases remaining between them. The CDR3 sequence is CSAGRRDTEAFF. The CDR3 DNA follows: TGCAGCGCCGGTCGGAGGGACACTGAAGCTTTCTTT.

This rearrangement joins TRBV2 to TRBJ1-2; D is possibly TRBD1 (5 bases). The CDR3 is made up of 14 amino acids. Per the germline V gene, CDR1 is SNHLY and CDR2 is FYNNEI. Trimming cost V 6 bases and J 6 bases, with 17 bases left between them. The CDR3 DNA reads as TGTGCCAGCAGGGGCCCGGGGCGGGGGGATGGCTACACCTTC. Translating gives CASRGPGRGDGYTF. The variable domain in full, with the rest retrieved from reference TRBV2 and TRBJ1-2, is EPEVTQTPSHQVTQMGQEVILRCVPISNHLYFYWYRQILGQKVEFLVSFYNNEISEKSEIFDDQFSVERPDGSNFTLKIRSTKLEDSAMYFCASRGPGRGDGYTFGSGTRLTVV.

V is TRBV6-5 and J is TRBJ1-3; D unclear. CDR1 and CDR2 from the germline V gene are MNHEY and SVGAGI. This CDR3 region has 15 residues. V shed 7 bases and J shed 0 bases, with 13 bases lying between them. CDR3 in amino acids: CASTRSGFSGNTIYF. The CDR3 bases are TGTGCCAGCACCCGAAGTGGCTTCTCTGGAAACACCATATATTTT.

The chain uses TRBV5-1 and TRBJ2-5; 8 bases agree with TRBD1. V gave up 0 bases and J gave up 6 bases; unmatched junction bases: 4. Germline V gene lookup returns CDR1 SGHRS and CDR2 YFSETQ. The CDR3 has 14 amino acids. This CDR3 is CASSLGTGSQTQYF. In DNA form, the CDR3 reads TGCGCCAGCAGCTTGGGGACAGGGTCACAGACCCAGTACTTC.

The chain employs TRBV18 and TRBJ1-1; no clear D. The germline gives CDR1 KGHSH, CDR2 LQKENI. The V end lost 4 bases, the J end lost 0 bases, and 6 bases lay between the germline ends. The CDR3 covers 13 residues. CDR3 nucleotide sequence: TGTGCCAGCTCACTCGGGGTGAACACTGAAGCTTTCTTT. This translates into CASSLGVNTEAFF.